These T cell receptor beta chains were read from a single sample in a study of T cells in Graves' hyperthyroidism and ophthalmopathy. TCRdb itself ran the multiplex PCR reads through MiXCR, one entry per CDR3 protein. Of about 180,000 distinct CDR3 sequences listed, 15% to 20% are singletons. The sequenced sample was blood. All receptors derive from a woman between 50 and 59 years old with Graves' hyperthyroidism. The CDR3 runs from the conserved cysteine through the conserved F or W. A D gene is named only where the DNA matches it firmly. Clone size is not always given. Where it is, it says once, few, many or a class for expanded clones.

-	TRBV19	many	TRBJ1-2	CASSIAGGINYGYTF	TGTGCCAGTAGTATAGCTGGGGGCATTAACTATGGCTACACCTTC
-	TRBV7-9	many	TRBJ1-1	CASSSPRELNTEAFF	TGTGCCAGCAGCTCCCCCCGGGAATTGAACACTGAAGCTTTCTTT
-	TRBV10-1	-	TRBJ2-3	CASSEGHSTDTQYF	TGCGCCAGCAGTGAAGGTCACAGCACAGATACGCAGTATTTT
-	TRBV6-1	many	TRBJ1-6	CASSLTVQYNSPLHF	TGTGCCAGCAGTTTGACAGTCCAGTATAATTCACCCCTCCACTTT
TRBD1	TRBV4-1	few	TRBJ2-7	CASSPSGQGIEQYF	TGCGCCAGCAGCCCCTCCGGACAGGGCATCGAGCAGTACTTC
-	TRBV12-3/TRBV12-4	many	TRBJ1-5	CASSPRRMGRQPQHF	TGTGCCAGCAGTCCCCGCAGGATGGGGAGGCAGCCCCAGCATTTT
-	TRBV14	-	TRBJ2-1	CASSQGYYNEQFF	TGTGCCAGCAGCCAGGGGTACTACAATGAGCAGTTCTTC
-	TRBV5-5	-	TRBJ2-7	CASSLAGGVLSSYEQYF	TGTGCCAGCAGCTTGGCCGGGGGCGTTTTGAGCTCCTACGAGCAGTACTTC
-	TRBV20-1	many	TRBJ2-5	CSARRGGAFQETQYF	TGCAGTGCTAGAAGGGGGGGGGCCTTCCAAGAGACCCAGTACTTC
-	TRBV6-2/TRBV6-3	-	TRBJ2-7	CASKNPSSYEQYF	TGTGCCAGCAAAAATCCCTCTAGCTACGAGCAGTACTTC
-	TRBV11-1	many	TRBJ1-2	CASSVDSLNYGYTF	TGTGCCAGCAGCGTGGACAGCCTTAACTATGGCTACACCTTC
-	TRBV28	many	TRBJ2-7	CASSSARPSYEQYF	TGTGCCAGCAGCTCCGCCAGACCCTCCTACGAGCAGTACTTC
TRBD1	TRBV13	many	TRBJ1-2	CASRRTIDREDGYTF	TGTGCCAGCAGACGTACAATAGACAGGGAGGATGGCTACACCTTC
-	TRBV7-9	many	TRBJ1-2	CASSLGGDGYTF	TGTGCCAGCAGCTTAGGGGGTGATGGCTACACCTTC